Each of the 21 T cell receptor beta chains below was sequenced from the same sample in a study of T-cell memory formation after mild COVID-19. From the 5' RACE reads, TCRdb called clonotypes with MiXCR, one entry per CDR3 protein. The table has 430,000 or so distinct CDR3 sequences, approximately 25% seen once. Material: PBMCs or a T cell subset sorted from them (not recorded which). Every receptor here comes from an adult woman who had mild COVID-19 (a few samples of this study predate the infection). Cell type and time point are not known.

In this sample, this clonotype turned up a few times. The CDR3 DNA sequence: TGCAGTGCTCCGGACAGGTCGGGTTACGAGCAGTACTTC. Translating it yields CSAPDRSGYEQYF. The V and J genes are TRBV20-1 and TRBJ2-7, with 7 positions matching TRBD1. The J segment lost 4 bases and the V segment lost 5 bases, leaving 8 bases of the junction unmatched. CDR3 length: 13 residues. Germline assignment: CDR1 DFQATT and CDR2 SNEGSKA (reference sequence).

This chain connects TRBV6-2 or TRBV6-3 to TRBJ1-5; 8 positions match TRBD1. This CDR3 has 14 amino acids. Germline CDR1 and CDR2: MNHEY and SVGEGT. The V gene end was trimmed by 5 bases and the J gene end by 4 bases; junction bases not matched to a gene: 4. The CDR3 reads CASSTRTGNQPQHF. CDR3 DNA sequence: TGTGCCAGCAGTACCCGGACAGGGAATCAGCCCCAGCATTTT.

This clonotype has just a few counts. The J gene is TRBJ2-1, the V gene TRBV4-2; 11 bases fit TRBD2. Germline loops: CDR1 LGHNA, CDR2 YNFKEQ. The CDR3 has 18 residues. Losses at the gene ends were 3 bases for V and 9 bases for J; bases not matched to a gene: 16. The CDR3 DNA reads as TGTGCCAGCAGCCATCAATCGGGGGCTAGCGGGAGGAATAGTGAGCAGTTCTTC. Its protein is CASSHQSGASGRNSEQFF.

V usage is TRBV5-6 and J usage is TRBJ1-2; TRBD1 matches at 7 bases. This CDR3 has 15 amino acids. J lost 2 bases, V lost 4 bases, and 8 bases had no gene match. Germline V gene sequence: CDR1 SGHDT, CDR2 YYEEEE. CDR3 nucleotides: TGTGCCAGCAGCCACTTACAGGGGCCAAACTATGGCTACACCTTC. Translation gives CASSHLQGPNYGYTF.

This clonotype was counted only a few times. The CDR3 is CASSQEVIAGGPTETQYF. The CDR3 DNA follows: TGTGCCAGCAGCCAAGAAGTGATAGCGGGAGGGCCGACAGAGACCCAGTACTTC. V is TRBV3-1 and J is TRBJ2-5, with TRBD2 matching over 11 bases. Trimming at V came to 0 bases and at J to 4 bases, leaving 10 bases not matched to a gene. The germline V gene encodes CDR1 LGHDT and CDR2 YNNKEL (reference sequence). The CDR3 totals 18 residues.

V gene TRBV5-6 combines with J gene TRBJ2-3, with no clear D. Germline CDR1 reads SGHDT; CDR2 reads YYEEEE. V was trimmed by 2 bases and J by 6 bases, leaving 13 bases between them. CDR3 length equals 14 residues. The CDR3 sequence is CASSFFWGEDTQYF. CDR3 nucleotides: TGTGCCAGCAGCTTTTTTTGGGGTGAGGATACGCAGTATTTT.

This clonotype was detected only a few times. The rearrangement joins TRBV7-9 to TRBJ1-1; 7 positions match TRBD1. V shed 5 bases and J 3 bases; nucleotides not matched to a gene: 15. The germline gives CDR1 SEHNR, CDR2 FQNEAQ (reference sequence). The CDR3 is made up of 17 amino acids. The CDR3: CASSPPRTGVGDTEAFF. The CDR3 DNA reads TGTGCCAGCAGCCCGCCGCGGACAGGTGTGGGGGACACTGAAGCTTTCTTT. The full variable domain, completed using reference TRBV7-9 and TRBJ1-1, is DTGVSQNPRHKITKRGQNVTFRCDPISEHNRLYWYRQTLGQGPEFLTYFQNEAQLEKSRLLSDRFSAERPKGSFSTLEIQRTEQGDSAMYLCASSPPRTGVGDTEAFFGQGTRLTVV.

This clonotype was seen repeatedly, ten times or more. V is TRBV12-3 or TRBV12-4 and J is TRBJ2-7; D remains unclear. With 6 bases removed from V and 0 bases from J, the gap between germline ends came to 6 bases. This CDR3 comprises 12 residues. CDR3 region: CASSLVSYEQYF. The CDR3 region has the DNA TGTGCCAGCAGCTTGGTCTCCTACGAGCAGTACTTC.

This clonotype was found many times. The chain has TRBV12-3 or TRBV12-4 and TRBJ2-7; D is perhaps TRBD1 or TRBD2 (5 bases each). The CDR3 has 13 residues. V gave up 6 bases and J gave up 1 base, with 10 bases separating them. The CDR3 loop is CASSPGPSYEQYF. CDR3 nucleotide sequence: TGTGCCAGCAGCCCGGGACCTTCCTACGAGCAGTACTTC.

The table lists this clonotype with a few counts. The chain recombines TRBV6-5 with TRBJ2-3, with TRBD1 matching 7 bases. Germline CDR1 is MNHEY and CDR2 is SVGAGI. CDR3 length: 14 residues. The J segment lost 5 bases and the V segment lost 6 bases, leaving 8 bases of the junction unmatched. The CDR3: CASRNEGAGDTQYF. In DNA form, the CDR3 reads TGTGCCAGCAGAAACGAGGGGGCTGGAGATACGCAGTATTTT.

This CDR3 reads CSASGDSLAKNIQYF. Here the CDR3 DNA reads TGCAGTGCTAGTGGGGACAGTTTAGCCAAAAACATTCAGTACTTC. V and J are TRBV20-1 and TRBJ2-4; TRBD1 aligns across 7 bases. With V trimmed by 3 bases and J by 0 bases, 5 bases remained unmatched. The V gene's germline CDR1 is DFQATT and CDR2 SNEGSKA (reference sequence). This CDR3 contains 15 residues.

This chain uses TRBV20-1 with TRBJ2-1, with 9 bases aligning to TRBD1. The germline CDR1 and CDR2 sequences are DFQATT and SNEGSKA (reference sequence). The J segment lost 8 bases and the V segment lost 5 bases, leaving 10 bases of the junction unmatched. The CDR3 is made up of 14 amino acids. CDR3 nucleotide sequence: TGCAGTGCTCCCGACAGGGGGAGGCAATATGAGCAGTTCTTC. It yields the protein CSAPDRGRQYEQFF.

J is TRBJ2-3 and V is TRBV5-4; no clear D gene. Deletions cut 0 bases from V and 2 bases from J, with 7 bases between. The CDR3 loop spans 14 amino acids. CDR1 is SGHNT, CDR2 YYREEE, per germline (reference sequence). Here the CDR3 DNA reads TGTGCCAGCAGCTTGGGTGCGTTCACAGATACGCAGTATTTT. Encoded protein: CASSLGAFTDTQYF.

This clonotype was counted a few times. This chain links TRBV7-8 with TRBJ2-3; 7 bases agree with TRBD1. The CDR3 loop spans 15 amino acids. In germline, CDR1 is SGHVS, CDR2 FQNEAQ. The V gene end was trimmed by 3 bases and the J gene end by 0 bases; junction bases not matched to a gene: 3. The CDR3 region is CASSFRDSSTDTQYF. The CDR3 DNA is TGTGCCAGCAGCTTCCGGGACAGTAGCACAGATACGCAGTATTTT. The full variable domain, rest sourced from reference TRBV7-8 and TRBJ2-3, is GAGVSQSPRYKVAKRGQDVALRCDPISGHVSLFWYQQALGQGPEFLTYFQNEAQLDKSGLPSDRFFAERPEGSVSTLKIQRTQQEDSAVYLCASSFRDSSTDTQYFGPGTRLTVL.

This clonotype has just a few counts. The chain combines TRBV11-2 with TRBJ2-1; 9 positions agree with TRBD2. Trimming cost V 2 bases and J 8 bases; bases outside gene matches: 10. CDR1 SGHAT and CDR2 FQNNGV come from the germline V gene. The CDR3 is 16 residues long. The CDR3 bases are TGTGCCAGCAGCTTAACTGCGGGAGGGCCCTCGGATGAGCAGTTCTTC. This codes for CASSLTAGGPSDEQFF.

A few counts support this clonotype. The chain links TRBV6-6 to TRBJ2-1; 7 bases are shared with TRBD1. The trim removed 8 bases at V and 8 bases at J, leaving 12 bases unmatched. CDR1 and CDR2 (germline): MNHNY, SVGAGI (reference sequence). The CDR3 covers 14 residues. The CDR3 is CASGPHDRVHEQFF. CDR3 nucleotide sequence: TGTGCCAGCGGTCCACATGACAGGGTCCATGAGCAGTTCTTC.

The chain couples TRBV12-3 or TRBV12-4 to TRBJ2-7; D remains ambiguous. V lost 5 bases and J lost 1, with 9 bases in between. The CDR3 is 13 amino acids. CDR3 nucleotides: TGTGCCAGCAGTGACCAGTTGTCCTACGAGCAGTACTTC. It specifies CASSDQLSYEQYF.

This chain connects TRBV5-1 to TRBJ2-7; D may be TRBD2 (6 bases). Between the trimmed V and J ends, which lost 6 bases and 2 bases, there was a span of 15 bases. CDR3 length: 14 amino acids. Germline V gene data show CDR1 as SGHRS and CDR2 as YFSETQ. Here the CDR3 DNA reads TGCGCCAGCACCATAAACTGGGGGGCCTACGAGCAGTACTTC. The encoded protein is CASTINWGAYEQYF.

This clonotype was found a few times. This sequence joins TRBV11-2 and TRBJ1-2; D is unclear. V was cut by 4 bases and J by 0 bases, with 12 bases left in between. This CDR3 has 15 residues. Germline CDR1 SGHAT, CDR2 FQNNGV. The CDR3 DNA is TGTGCCAGCAGCTCCCTCCGTCGTTCTAACTATGGCTACACCTTC. This sequence encodes CASSSLRRSNYGYTF.

This clonotype was recorded only once. The chain couples TRBV4-1 to TRBJ1-1; D is undetermined. This CDR3 is built from 16 residues. Trimming removed 1 base at V and 2 bases at J, with 14 bases between. Germline values: CDR1 MGHRA, CDR2 YSYEKL. CDR3 nucleotide sequence: TGCGCCAGCAGCCAAGTTTGGCCAGAGGGTAACACTGAAGCTTTCTTT. It codes for CASSQVWPEGNTEAFF.

Here the CDR3 reads CASSSPTSGSSTDTQYF. CDR3 nucleotide sequence: TGCGCCAGCAGCTCACCGACTAGCGGGTCTAGCACAGATACGCAGTATTTT. The chain uses TRBV5-1 and TRBJ2-3, with 10 bases matching TRBD2. CDR1 and CDR2 from the germline V gene are SGHRS and YFSETQ. This CDR3 has 17 amino acids. J lost 0 bases, V lost 3 bases, and 7 bases had no gene match.